This T cell receptor (beta chain) was recovered during a study of shared clonotypes between healthy human individuals. Study-wide results and caveats: All-four-donor shared clonotypes had higher generation probabilities than non-shared clonotypes did. The authors expected sequencing depth to affect clonotype sharing among donors.

Sequencing was performed with immunoSEQ multiplex PCR; in TCRdb, only in-frame clones are kept and a portion is missing. The sample yields millions of clones, roughly 95% seen once. CD8 cells regarded as naive lacked CD45RO, were positively chosen for CCR7, and omitted terminally differentiated effector memory CD45RA+ cells. As concerns this clone: Its specificity is unknown.

The sample consisted of naive CD8+ T cells sorted from blood. This receptor was taken from a man aged 18 to 29 in good health.

In DNA form, the CDR3 reads TGTGCCAGCAGCCCCCACTCCTACAATGAGCAGTTCTTC. Protein: CASSPHSYNEQFF. The chain is built from TRBV7-2 and TRBJ2-1; D unclear. Between the trimmed V and J ends, which lost 5 bases and 0 bases, there was a span of 5 bases. Germline lookup yields CDR1 SGHTA and CDR2 FQGNSA. The CDR3 is 13 amino acids.